There are a few counts of the clone carrying this T cell receptor (beta chain). The antigen is not known. These data originate in a study of cytomegalovirus exposure and HLA in healthy donors. Overall study context: In terms of ancestry, the Caucasian-associated cluster contained roughly 80% of the approximately 380 genotyped donors.

Study-level findings and limits: Listed as cytomegalovirus-associated were 150 to 200 TCR beta chains. After further analysis at a later stage, 16,951 TCR beta sequences were associated with HLA alleles at 0.05 false discovery rate.

The CDR3 spans 13 residues. Deletions cut 7 bases from V and 4 bases from J, with 13 bases between. Germline CDR1 is LNHDA and CDR2 is SQIVND (reference sequence). Donors were ostensibly healthy at sampling, although undocumented immune exposures were probable. The study ran its PCR with 60 Vbeta and 13 Jbeta primers. TCRdb's table, derived via immunoSEQ multiplex PCR, lists solely in-frame clones and lacks some. The data contain about 150,000 clones, 74% of them singletons. The receptor was derived from a man aged 25-45 years in good health and CMV-seronegative. V usage is TRBV19 and J usage is TRBJ2-5; D might be TRBD1 (7 bases). The sample comprised PBMCs. Here the CDR3 reads CASTGGKGETQYF. DNA for the CDR3: TGTGCCAGTACAGGGGGGAAGGGAGAGACCCAGTACTTC.